A single sample gave rise to the 28 T cell receptor beta chains below, sequenced in a study of control samples from healthy donors and cancer patients. Sequenced by immunoSEQ multiplex PCR; TCRdb stores in-frame clones only, minus some. The data hold about 140,000 clones, with approximately 94% observed a single time. Sequencing was performed on blood. These receptors were collected from a man in his forties or fifties in good health.

The chain has TRBV9 and TRBJ1-1; a weak D match, TRBD1 (6 bases). This CDR3 contains 14 residues. Germline assignment: CDR1 SGDLS and CDR2 YYNGEE. V was trimmed by 3 bases and J by 8 bases, leaving 17 bases between them. The CDR3 coding sequence is TGTGCCAGCAGCGAAATAGGTACAGGGACAGAAGCTTTCTTT. Amino acid sequence: CASSEIGTGTEAFF.

This clone was counted once. This sequence joins TRBV5-4 and TRBJ2-1; D unclear. The germline V gene has CDR1 SGHNT and CDR2 YYREEE (reference sequence). The V and J ends lost 1 base and 0 bases respectively, with 8 bases between them. The CDR3 runs 15 residues. The CDR3 loop reads CASSLSSSSYNEQFF. DNA of the CDR3: TGTGCCAGCAGCTTGTCCTCTAGCTCCTACAATGAGCAGTTCTTC.

This clone appeared once. V is TRBV7-9 and J is TRBJ2-7; TRBD1 aligns across 10 bases. With 5 bases clipped from V and 6 bases from J, the junction kept 10 bases outside the gene matches. Germline lookup yields CDR1 SEHNR and CDR2 FQNEAQ (reference sequence). The CDR3 covers 15 residues. Here the CDR3 DNA reads TGTGCCAGCAGCAGGCCGGGACAGGGGATTCGCGAGCAGTACTTC. Amino acids: CASSRPGQGIREQYF.

This clone was picked up one time. V and J are TRBV2 and TRBJ2-6; D may match TRBD1 or TRBD2 (5 bases each). Per germline, CDR1 SNHLY and CDR2 FYNNEI. Trimming left V 7 bases short and J 4 bases short, with 11 bases between. The length of the CDR3 is 14 residues. The CDR3 sequence: CASKFGTGANVLTF. The CDR3 DNA reads as TGTGCCAGCAAGTTTGGGACGGGGGCCAACGTCCTGACTTTC.

This rearrangement joins TRBV19 to TRBJ2-5; TRBD1 aligns across 8 bases. After removal of 7 bases from V and 5 bases from J, the junction contained 12 bases not matched to a gene. The CDR3 runs 15 residues. Germline CDR1 is LNHDA and CDR2 is SQIVND (reference sequence). As DNA, the CDR3 is TGTGCCAGTACCCAGGGGACAGGTAAAGGGGAGACCCAGTACTTC. Its protein is CASTQGTGKGETQYF.

In nucleotides, the CDR3 is TGTGCCGGTCAAGGGGGCAGGGGCACAGATACGCAGTATTTT. It codes for CAGQGGRGTDTQYF. The chain is built from TRBV2 and TRBJ2-3, with 7 positions matching TRBD1. The CDR3 consists of 14 residues. The V gene end was trimmed by 11 bases and the J gene end by 1 base; junction bases not matched to a gene: 9. CDR1 and CDR2 from the germline V gene are SNHLY and FYNNEI.

The chain combines TRBV24-1 with TRBJ2-3; D is tentatively TRBD1 or TRBD2 (5 bases each). The CDR3 runs to 15 residues. V was pared by 6 bases and J by 6 bases, with 18 bases between. CDR1 is KGHDR and CDR2 is SFDVKD in the germline V gene. CDR3 in amino acids: CATSHAGAGADTQYF. CDR3 in DNA: TGTGCCACCAGTCACGCCGGGGCCGGAGCCGATACGCAGTATTTT.

J is TRBJ1-2 and V is TRBV6-1; D possibly corresponds to TRBD1 (6 bases). Trimming took off 2 bases at V and 6 bases at J, with 16 bases between the two ends. Germline CDR1 and CDR2: MNHNS and SASEGT. This CDR3 comprises 15 residues. The CDR3 DNA sequence: TGTGCCAGCAGTGAAATGAAGGTGGGGGGCGATGGCTACACCTTC. This encodes CASSEMKVGGDGYTF.

The chain recombines TRBV29-1 with TRBJ1-5; 9 bases are a match to TRBD1. There are 14 residues in the CDR3. V shed 4 bases and J 0 bases; nucleotides not matched to a gene: 1. The germline V gene encodes CDR1 SQVTM and CDR2 ANQGSEA. Here the CDR3 DNA reads TGCAGCGTTGCGGGACAGGGTAGCAATCAGCCCCAGCATTTT. Translated: CSVAGQGSNQPQHF.

V is TRBV15 and J is TRBJ1-2; D ambiguous. The V gene's germline CDR1 is LNHNV and CDR2 YYDKDF (reference sequence). The CDR3 is 14 amino acids. V was pared by 5 bases and J by 4 bases, with 14 bases between. The CDR3 DNA is TGTGCCACCAGCCGGGCGGCGATCCCCTATGGCTACACCTTC. This sequence encodes CATSRAAIPYGYTF.

In its sample, this clone was seen once. The J gene is TRBJ2-1, the V gene TRBV9; 13 bases line up with TRBD2. The V gene's germline CDR1 is SGDLS and CDR2 YYNGEE. V shed 4 bases and J 7 bases; nucleotides not matched to a gene: 5. The CDR3 loop spans 15 amino acids. CDR3 in DNA: TGTGCCAGCAGCCCCCGGACTAGCGGGAGTAATGAGCAGTTCTTC. This gives the protein CASSPRTSGSNEQFF. Combining the CDR3 with reference TRBV9 and TRBJ2-1 gives the whole variable domain DSGVTQTPKHLITATGQRVTLRCSPRSGDLSVYWYQQSLDQGLQFLIQYYNGEERAKGNILERFSAQQFPDLHSELNLSSLELGDSALYFCASSPRTSGSNEQFFGPGTRLTVL.

The rearrangement uses TRBV18 and TRBJ1-6, with 7 bases lining up with TRBD1. The CDR3 totals 16 residues. Trimming cost V 4 bases and J 7 bases; bases outside gene matches: 10. CDR1 is KGHSH and CDR2 is LQKENI in the germline V gene. CDR3 sequence (DNA): TGTGCCAGCTCACGTAATACCGGGACAGTGAATTCACCCCTCCACTTT. Translation gives CASSRNTGTVNSPLHF.

The V call is TRBV5-4, the J call TRBJ2-7, with 10 bases identical to TRBD2. The ends lost 1 base at V and 5 bases at J; junction bases unmatched: 6. Germline CDR1 and CDR2: SGHNT and YYREEE (reference sequence). This CDR3 spans 15 amino acids. CDR3 protein: CASSLSRLAGNEQYF. The CDR3 DNA sequence: TGTGCCAGCAGCTTGAGTCGACTAGCGGGCAACGAGCAGTACTTC.

The chain uses TRBV24-1 and TRBJ2-1; D may be TRBD1 (5 bases). Deletions cut 4 bases from V and 4 bases from J, with 7 bases between. The CDR3 has 13 amino acids. Germline values: CDR1 KGHDR, CDR2 SFDVKD. CDR3 amino acids: CATSDPGYNEQFF. In DNA, the CDR3 is TGTGCCACCAGTGACCCAGGGTACAATGAGCAGTTCTTC.

This chain joins TRBV6-6 and TRBJ1-2; TRBD1 matches at 8 bases. With 5 bases clipped from V and 8 bases from J, the junction kept 10 bases outside the gene matches. Germline-derived CDR1 and CDR2 are MNHNY and SVGAGI (reference sequence). CDR3 size: 14 residues. CDR3: CASSNRQGMGGYTF. In DNA, the CDR3 is TGTGCCAGCAGTAACAGACAGGGGATGGGCGGCTACACCTTC.

The V call is TRBV5-1, the J call TRBJ2-3; possible D gene TRBD2, 6 bases. With 5 bases removed from V and 6 bases from J, the gap between germline ends came to 16 bases. This CDR3 region has 14 residues. From germline, CDR1 is SGHRS and CDR2 YFSETQ. The CDR3 nucleotides read TGCGCCAGCAGTTCGGGAGAGGGTGGGGATACGCAGTATTTT. The encoded protein is CASSSGEGGDTQYF.

The DNA for the CDR3 is TGTGCCAGCAGTGCCCGGCGGGGGATGCGAGAGACCCAGTACTTC. Protein sequence: CASSARRGMRETQYF. This chain links TRBV27 with TRBJ2-5; 7 positions match TRBD2. The germline CDR1 and CDR2 sequences are MNHEY and SMNVEV (reference sequence). After removal of 5 bases from V and 4 bases from J, the junction contained 10 bases not matched to a gene. This CDR3 has 15 amino acids.

The rearrangement uses TRBV5-6 and TRBJ2-7; D is undetermined. CDR1 is SGHDT, CDR2 YYEEEE, per germline. CDR3 length: 12 residues. Trimming took off 5 bases at V and 4 bases at J, with 10 bases between the two ends. The CDR3 DNA sequence: TGTGCCAGCAGGCACGGGCCTTACGAGCAGTACTTC. This codes for CASRHGPYEQYF.

This rearrangement joins TRBV11-1 to TRBJ2-5, with a weak D call TRBD2 (6 bases). The germline V gene has CDR1 SGHAT and CDR2 FQDESV (reference sequence). The CDR3 sequence is 16 residues long. Deletions cut 4 bases from V and 0 bases from J, with 15 bases between. CDR3 DNA: TGTGCCAGCAGCTCCCAGGAGGGTAGCTACCAAGAGACCCAGTACTTC. This translates into CASSSQEGSYQETQYF.

The J gene is TRBJ2-2, the V gene TRBV2; D is possibly TRBD1 (5 bases). Germline assignment: CDR1 SNHLY and CDR2 FYNNEI. The CDR3 has 14 residues. V shed 5 bases and J shed 4 bases, with 11 bases lying between them. In DNA form, the CDR3 reads TGTGCCAGCAGTTTAGGGGTCGGCACCGGGGAGCTGTTTTTT. It translates to CASSLGVGTGELFF.

The chain has TRBV9 and TRBJ1-6, with TRBD1 matching over 7 bases. The CDR3 spans 16 residues. CDR1 SGDLS and CDR2 YYNGEE come from the germline V gene. V shed 6 bases, J shed 5 bases, and the junction held 11 bases outside the gene matches. The CDR3 region has the DNA TGTGCCAGCAACAAGGGGGGAGGGGGCGATAATTCACCCCTCCACTTT. Amino acid sequence: CASNKGGGGDNSPLHF.

The chain couples TRBV5-6 to TRBJ1-2; D uncertain. Per germline, CDR1 SGHDT and CDR2 YYEEEE. V lost 1 base and J 3 bases, leaving 7 bases between the germline ends. CDR3 length equals 13 residues. CDR3 nucleotides: TGTGCCAGCAGCTTGTCGGGTGACTATGGCTACACCTTC. It encodes CASSLSGDYGYTF.

The genes are TRBV27 and TRBJ2-7; 8 bases match TRBD2. CDR1 is MNHEY and CDR2 is SMNVEV in the germline V gene (reference sequence). V trimming: 6 bases; J trimming: 6 bases; junction bases outside the gene matches: 7. CDR3 length: 13 amino acids. This CDR3 is CASRPAGAVEQYF. CDR3 DNA sequence: TGTGCCAGCAGACCAGCGGGAGCGGTCGAGCAGTACTTC.

V is TRBV6-6 and J is TRBJ2-1, with 16 nucleotides matching TRBD2. From germline, CDR1 is MNHNY and CDR2 SVGAGI (reference sequence). This CDR3 has 16 residues. V trimming: 6 bases; J trimming: 8 bases; junction bases outside the gene matches: 7. The CDR3 nucleotides read TGTGCCAGCAGCCCCCCGGGACTAGCGGGAGGGGATGAGCAGTTCTTC. Translating gives CASSPPGLAGGDEQFF.

This chain joins TRBV5-4 and TRBJ2-7; 7 nucleotides match TRBD1. In germline, CDR1 is SGHNT, CDR2 YYREEE (reference sequence). The trim removed 1 base at V and 2 bases at J, leaving 12 bases unmatched. The CDR3 has 17 amino acids. The CDR3 loop is CASSLSRGTVGAYEQYF. The CDR3 DNA reads as TGTGCCAGCAGCTTGTCGAGAGGGACAGTCGGAGCCTACGAGCAGTACTTC.

The chain is built from TRBV11-2 and TRBJ1-3; D is ambiguous. Germline assignment: CDR1 SGHAT and CDR2 FQNNGV. The V and J ends lost 5 bases and 4 bases respectively, with 6 bases between them. The CDR3 is 12 residues long. The CDR3 loop reads CASSKQGNTIYF. CDR3 bases: TGTGCCAGCAGCAAACAGGGAAACACCATATATTTT.

The chain is built from TRBV27 and TRBJ2-5; no clear D. The V gene's germline CDR1 is MNHEY and CDR2 SMNVEV (reference sequence). The CDR3 covers 13 residues. The ends were cut back, 2 bases at V and 2 bases at J, with 6 bases in the middle. The CDR3 nucleotides are TGTGCCAGCAGTTTAAGGTTACAAGAGACCCAGTACTTC. As protein: CASSLRLQETQYF.

V is TRBV10-3 and J is TRBJ1-5, with D possibly being TRBD1 (5 bases). This CDR3 has 16 residues. V gave up 2 bases and J gave up 0 bases, with 11 bases separating them. Germline V CDR1 and CDR2: ENHRY, SYGVKD. CDR3 in amino acids: CAISEVWDSSNQPQHF. CDR3 nucleotide sequence: TGTGCCATCAGTGAGGTCTGGGACTCTAGCAATCAGCCCCAGCATTTT.